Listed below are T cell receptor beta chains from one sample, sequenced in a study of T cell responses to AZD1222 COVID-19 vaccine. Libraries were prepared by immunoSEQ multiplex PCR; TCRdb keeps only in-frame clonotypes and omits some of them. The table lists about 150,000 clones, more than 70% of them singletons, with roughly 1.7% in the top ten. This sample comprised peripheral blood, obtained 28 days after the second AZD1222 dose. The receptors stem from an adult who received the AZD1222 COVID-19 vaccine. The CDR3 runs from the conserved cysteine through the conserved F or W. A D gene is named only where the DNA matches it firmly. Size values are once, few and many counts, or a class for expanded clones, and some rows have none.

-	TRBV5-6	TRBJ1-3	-	TGTGCCAGCAGCTTACCGAGGGGGGGAAACACCATATATTTT	CASSLPRGGNTIYF
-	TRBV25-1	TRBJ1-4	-	TGTGCCAGCAGTGACGGGGGGTGGTCCGAAAAACTGTTTTTT	CASSDGGWSEKLFF
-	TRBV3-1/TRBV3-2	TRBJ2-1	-	TGTGCCAGCAGCCAATTCCCTCCAAGCCCCCAGGGTGAGCAGTTCTTC	CASSQFPPSPQGEQFF
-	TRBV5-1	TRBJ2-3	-	TGCGCCAGCAGCTTGCGGGAGAGGGTAGATACGCAGTATTTT	CASSLRERVDTQYF
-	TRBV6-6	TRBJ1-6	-	TGTGCCAGCAGTTACGTTACCCCCAATTATAATTCACCCCTCCACTTT	CASSYVTPNYNSPLHF
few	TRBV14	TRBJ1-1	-	TGTGCCAGCAGCCCCAGCCTGGGGGGGGCGCGAACTGAAGCTTTCTTT	CASSPSLGGARTEAFF
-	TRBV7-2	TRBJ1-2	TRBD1	TGTGCCAGCAGCGTAGGACAGGCTACCTATGGCTACACCTTC	CASSVGQATYGYTF
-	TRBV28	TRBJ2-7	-	TGTGCCAGCAGTCCATTTACCTACGAGCAGTACTTC	CASSPFTYEQYF
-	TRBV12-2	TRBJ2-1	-	TGTGCAAGTCGCTTCCGGGACAATGAGCAGTTCTTC	CASRFRDNEQFF
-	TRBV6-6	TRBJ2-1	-	TGTGCCAGCAGTTACTCGAACAATGAGCAGTTCTTC	CASSYSNNEQFF
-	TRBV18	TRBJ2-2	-	TGTGCCAGCTCACCACCGGGGGTATTTGGAACCGGGGAGCTGTTTTTT	CASSPPGVFGTGELFF
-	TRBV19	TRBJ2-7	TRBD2	TGTGCCAGTTCGACTAGCGGGAGAAGGGAGCAGTACTTC	CASSTSGRREQYF
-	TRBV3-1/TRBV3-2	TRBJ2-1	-	TGTGCCAGCAGCCAAGAGGCGAAAAGACCCAGGCAGCAGTTCTTC	CASSQEAKRPRQQFF
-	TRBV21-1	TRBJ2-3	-	TGTGCCAGCAGCTGGAGACCAACAGATACGCAGTATTTT	CASSWRPTDTQYF
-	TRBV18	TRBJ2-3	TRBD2	TGTGCCAGCTCCCAAAGCGGGAGCGCGACAGATACGCAGTATTTT	CASSQSGSATDTQYF
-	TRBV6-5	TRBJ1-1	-	TGTGCCAGCAGCTTACAGGGTCCCACTGAAGCTTTCTTT	CASSLQGPTEAFF
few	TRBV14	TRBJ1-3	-	TGTGCCAGCAGCCGAACAGTGCTCTCTGGAAACACCATATATTTT	CASSRTVLSGNTIYF
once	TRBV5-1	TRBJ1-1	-	TGCGCCAGCAGCTTGGCGGGGCCGGGGCAAGGTGAAGCTTTCTTT	CASSLAGPGQGEAFF
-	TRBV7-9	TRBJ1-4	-	TGTGCCAGCAGTCCAGGGGAGGTCACTAATGAAAAACTGTTTTTT	CASSPGEVTNEKLFF
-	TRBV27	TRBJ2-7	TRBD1	TGTGCCAGCAGTCCAACGGGACAGGGGGCTGCCTACGAGCAGTACTTC	CASSPTGQGAAYEQYF
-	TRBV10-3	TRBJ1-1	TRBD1	TGTGCCATCAGTGACGGGACAGGGGCCACTGAAGCTTTCTTT	CAISDGTGATEAFF
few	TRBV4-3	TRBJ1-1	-	TGCGCCAGCAGCCAAGGGGCCAGGTCGAACACTGAAGCTTTCTTT	CASSQGARSNTEAFF
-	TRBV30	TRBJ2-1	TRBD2	TGTGCCTGGAGCTCCAAGGGACTAGCGGGAGGGCGGCAGTTCTTC	CAWSSKGLAGGRQFF
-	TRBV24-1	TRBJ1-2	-	TGTGCCACCAGTGATGTTACAGGGAACGGCTACACCTTC	CATSDVTGNGYTF
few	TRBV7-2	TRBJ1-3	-	TGTGCCAGCAGCTTATCAGGGTTCGGAAACACCATATATTTT	CASSLSGFGNTIYF